The sequence of this T cell receptor beta chain was determined in a study of T cell repertoires in cytomegalovirus infection. Study-level information: Both CMV infection and a matching HLA type were indicated by public TCR beta signatures.

TCRdb called the reads again in MiXCR, with one record for every CDR3 protein. The sample lists around 740,000 distinct CDR3 sequences; about 40% were seen once. Study outcomes and limitations: HLA-C-restricted CMV clonotypes gave the most frequent clonotype in two of eight donors. Cumulative public TCR beta family frequency identified CMV carriers with the relevant HLA.

The table lists this clonotype with a few counts. Its antigen remains unknown. This CDR3 is 15 amino acids long. CDR1 is SGHVS and CDR2 is FQNEAQ in the germline V gene. Trimming removed 8 bases at V and 0 bases at J, with 14 bases between. The clonotype comes from a human donor in good health (CMV status not recorded). Some clones in this sample may be carry-over from other donors' samples. This rearrangement joins TRBV7-8 to TRBJ1-5; maybe TRBD1 (5 bases). The sample was PBMCs. The CDR3 is CASSQGVNSNQPQHF. The CDR3 DNA reads TGTGCCAGCTCCCAAGGGGTAAATAGCAATCAGCCCCAGCATTTT.